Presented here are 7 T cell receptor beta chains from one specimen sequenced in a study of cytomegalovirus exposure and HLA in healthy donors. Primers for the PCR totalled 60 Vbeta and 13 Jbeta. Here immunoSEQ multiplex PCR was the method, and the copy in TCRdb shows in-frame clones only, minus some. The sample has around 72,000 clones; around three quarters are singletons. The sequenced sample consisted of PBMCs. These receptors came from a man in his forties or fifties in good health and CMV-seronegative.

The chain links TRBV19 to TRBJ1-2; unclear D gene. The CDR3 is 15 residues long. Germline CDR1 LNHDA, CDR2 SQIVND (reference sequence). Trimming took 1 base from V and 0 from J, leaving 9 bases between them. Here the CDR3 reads CASSIGYRANYGYTF. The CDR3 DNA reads TGTGCCAGTAGTATAGGTTACCGAGCTAACTATGGCTACACCTTC.

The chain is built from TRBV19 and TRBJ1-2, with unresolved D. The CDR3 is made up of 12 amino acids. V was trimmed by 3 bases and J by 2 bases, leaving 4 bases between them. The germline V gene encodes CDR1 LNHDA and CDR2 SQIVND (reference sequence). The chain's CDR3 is CASSIQNYGYTF. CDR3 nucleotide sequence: TGTGCCAGTAGTATCCAGAACTATGGCTACACCTTC.

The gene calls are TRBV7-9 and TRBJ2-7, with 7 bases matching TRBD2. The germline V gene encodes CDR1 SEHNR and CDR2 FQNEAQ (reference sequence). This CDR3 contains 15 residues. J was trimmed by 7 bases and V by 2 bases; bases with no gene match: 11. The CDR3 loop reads CASSLPGGGPGEQYF. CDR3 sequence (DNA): TGTGCCAGCAGCTTACCGGGGGGAGGGCCGGGTGAGCAGTACTTC. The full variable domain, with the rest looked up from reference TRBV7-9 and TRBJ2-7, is DTGVSQNPRHKITKRGQNVTFRCDPISEHNRLYWYRQTLGQGPEFLTYFQNEAQLEKSRLLSDRFSAERPKGSFSTLEIQRTEQGDSAMYLCASSLPGGGPGEQYFGPGTRLTVT.

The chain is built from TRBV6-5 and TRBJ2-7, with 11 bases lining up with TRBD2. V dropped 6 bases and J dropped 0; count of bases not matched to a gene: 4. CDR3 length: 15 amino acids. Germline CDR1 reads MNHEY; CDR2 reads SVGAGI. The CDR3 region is CASSVTSGSSYEQYF. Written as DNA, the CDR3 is TGTGCCAGCAGCGTTACTAGCGGGAGCTCCTACGAGCAGTACTTC.

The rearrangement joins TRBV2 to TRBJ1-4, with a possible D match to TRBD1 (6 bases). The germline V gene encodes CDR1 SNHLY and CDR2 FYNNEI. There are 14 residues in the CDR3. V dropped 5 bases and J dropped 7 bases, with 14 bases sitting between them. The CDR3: CASSYTGLGEKLFF. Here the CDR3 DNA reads TGTGCCAGCAGTTACACAGGGTTGGGTGAAAAACTGTTTTTT.

The DNA for the CDR3 is TGTGCCAGCAGCCCACGCCTAGCGGGGGTGACCGGGGAGCTGTTTTTT. Translated, it gives CASSPRLAGVTGELFF. The chain carries TRBV7-9 and TRBJ2-2; 10 bases are shared with TRBD2. Germline CDR1 SEHNR, CDR2 FQNEAQ (reference sequence). With V trimmed by 5 bases and J by 5 bases, 8 bases remained unmatched. The CDR3 runs 16 residues.

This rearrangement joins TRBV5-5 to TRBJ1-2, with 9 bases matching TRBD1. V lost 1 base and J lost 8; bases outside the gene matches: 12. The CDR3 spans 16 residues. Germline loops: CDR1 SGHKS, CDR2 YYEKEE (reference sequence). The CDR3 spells CASSLWTTGGAKGYTF. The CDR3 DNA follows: TGTGCCAGCAGCTTGTGGACCACAGGGGGCGCGAAGGGCTACACCTTC.